This T cell receptor beta chain was sequenced for a study of T cells in Graves' hyperthyroidism and ophthalmopathy. Together with thyroid ultrasound, orbital computed tomography, serum thyroxine and TRAb, clinical symptoms were used for diagnoses. Progressors' blood was drawn at hyperthyroidism diagnosis, before ophthalmopathy symptoms. This clonotype was observed at least ten times. Amplification yielded TCR beta CDR3 regions, with RNA transcripts as the source. The HTBI primer set was used in a first-round RT-PCR of the TCR CDR3. TCRdb re-analysed the multiplex PCR reads in MiXCR, keeping a single row per CDR3 protein. The table lists approximately 720,000 distinct CDR3 sequences, approximately 19% of them singletons. Sequencing was carried out using blood. The sequence was collected from a woman aged 45-60 years with Graves' hyperthyroidism that later progressed to Graves' ophthalmopathy.

The CDR3, as DNA: TGTGCCAGCAGCTCACCGGGACAGGGATCTGAGCAGTTCTTC. Its protein product is CASSSPGQGSEQFF. The chain links TRBV7-2 to TRBJ2-1; the match to TRBD1 covers 9 bases. V lost 4 bases to trimming and J lost 9 bases; unmatched junction nucleotides: 7. Germline CDR1 SGHTA, CDR2 FQGNSA. This CDR3 contains 14 residues.